Included here is one TCR beta chain sequence, with context. Its antigen is unknown. Relative to the germline gene, one junction end is altered; a read error may explain this. This entry belongs to a study of OX40 agonist ivuxolimab in advanced cancers. Study-level points and caveats: The expanded peripheral T cells' antigen specificity was not determined. Expanded clones belonging to CD8+ T cells outnumbered, on average, those of CD4+.

Clones were read by immunoSEQ multiplex PCR, and TCRdb kept only the in-frame ones, dropping some. The repertoire holds 9,500 to 12,000 clones, with around four fifths as singletons. The CDR3 runs 13 residues. Germline V gene lookup returns CDR1 MNHEY and CDR2 SVGAGI. The TCR originated in an adult with an advanced solid tumor such as melanoma, head and neck, liver or kidney cancer. The chain recombines TRBV6-5 with TRBJ2-5; TRBD2 is a possible D gene (6 bases). TRBJ2-7 matches the DNA end more closely, so the J call is doubtful. This specimen was CD4+ or CD8+ T cells sorted from blood, taken in a trial of the OX40 agonist ivuxolimab. The CDR3 reads CASSEGLSFEQYF. In DNA form, the CDR3 reads TGTGCCAGCAGTGAGGGACTCTCCTTCGAGCAGTACTTC.